This paragraph reports one T cell receptor beta chain. Its specificity is not known. This sample stems from a study of OX40 agonist ivuxolimab in advanced cancers. Broader study findings: Some patients without response likewise showed low normalized clonal expansion.

The method was immunoSEQ multiplex PCR; TCRdb's version includes in-frame clones alone and lacks a portion of them. This sample has roughly 80,000 clones, with around nine tenths found just once. The CDR3 is made up of 15 amino acids. In germline, CDR1 is SQVTM, CDR2 ANQGSEA. Trimming took 1 base from V and 2 from J, leaving 13 bases between them. The V gene is TRBV29-1, the J gene TRBJ2-3; perhaps TRBD2 as D (5 bases). Specimen: CD4+ or CD8+ T cells sorted from blood, collected in a trial of the OX40 agonist ivuxolimab. This receptor was obtained from an adult with an advanced solid tumor such as melanoma, head and neck, liver or kidney cancer. CDR3 amino acids: CSVEGGERITDTQYF. CDR3 coding DNA: TGCAGCGTTGAAGGGGGAGAAAGAATCACAGATACGCAGTATTTT.